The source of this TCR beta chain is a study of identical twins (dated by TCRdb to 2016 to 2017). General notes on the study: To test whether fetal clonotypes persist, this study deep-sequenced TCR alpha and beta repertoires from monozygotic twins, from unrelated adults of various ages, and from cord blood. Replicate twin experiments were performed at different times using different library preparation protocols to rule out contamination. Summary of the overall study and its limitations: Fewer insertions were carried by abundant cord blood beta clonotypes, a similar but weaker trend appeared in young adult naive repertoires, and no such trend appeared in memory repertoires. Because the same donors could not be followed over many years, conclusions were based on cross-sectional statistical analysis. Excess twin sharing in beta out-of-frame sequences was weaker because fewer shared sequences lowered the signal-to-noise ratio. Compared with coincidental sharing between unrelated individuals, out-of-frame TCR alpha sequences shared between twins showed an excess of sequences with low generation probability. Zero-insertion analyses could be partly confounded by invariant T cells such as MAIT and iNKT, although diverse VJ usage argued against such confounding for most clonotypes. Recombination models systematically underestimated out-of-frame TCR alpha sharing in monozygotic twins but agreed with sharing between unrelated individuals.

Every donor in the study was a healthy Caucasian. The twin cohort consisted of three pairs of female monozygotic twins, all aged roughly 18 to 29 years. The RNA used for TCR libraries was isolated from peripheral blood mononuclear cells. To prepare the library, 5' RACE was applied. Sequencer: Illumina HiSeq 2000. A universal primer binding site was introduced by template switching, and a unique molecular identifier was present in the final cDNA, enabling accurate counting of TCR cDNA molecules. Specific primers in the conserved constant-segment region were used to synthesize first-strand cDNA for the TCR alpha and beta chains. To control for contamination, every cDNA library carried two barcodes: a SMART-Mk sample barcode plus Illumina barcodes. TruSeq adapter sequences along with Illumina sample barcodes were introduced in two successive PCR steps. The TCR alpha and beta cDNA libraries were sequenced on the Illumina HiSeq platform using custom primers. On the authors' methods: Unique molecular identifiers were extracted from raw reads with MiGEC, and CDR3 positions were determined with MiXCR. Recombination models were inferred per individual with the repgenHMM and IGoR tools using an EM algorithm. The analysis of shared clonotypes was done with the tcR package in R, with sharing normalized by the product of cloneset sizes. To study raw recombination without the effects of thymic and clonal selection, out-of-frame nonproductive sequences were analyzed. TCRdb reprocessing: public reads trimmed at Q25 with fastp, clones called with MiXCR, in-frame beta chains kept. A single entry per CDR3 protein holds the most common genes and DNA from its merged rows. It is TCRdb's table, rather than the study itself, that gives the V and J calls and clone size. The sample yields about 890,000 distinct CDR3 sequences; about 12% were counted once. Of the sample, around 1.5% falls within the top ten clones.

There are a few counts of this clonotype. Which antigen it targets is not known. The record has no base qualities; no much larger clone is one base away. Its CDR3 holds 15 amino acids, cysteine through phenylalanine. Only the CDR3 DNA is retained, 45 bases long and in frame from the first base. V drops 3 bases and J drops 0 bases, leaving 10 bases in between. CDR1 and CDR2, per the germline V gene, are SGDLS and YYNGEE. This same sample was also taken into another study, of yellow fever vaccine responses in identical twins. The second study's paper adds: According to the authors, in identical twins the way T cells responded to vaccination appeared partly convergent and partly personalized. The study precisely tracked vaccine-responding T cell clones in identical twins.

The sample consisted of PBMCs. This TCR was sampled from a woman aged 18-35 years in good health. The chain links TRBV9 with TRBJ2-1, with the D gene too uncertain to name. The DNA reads TGTGCCAGCAGCGGTGCGTGGGGCTCCTACAATGAGCAGTTCTTC. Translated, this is CASSGAWGSYNEQFF.